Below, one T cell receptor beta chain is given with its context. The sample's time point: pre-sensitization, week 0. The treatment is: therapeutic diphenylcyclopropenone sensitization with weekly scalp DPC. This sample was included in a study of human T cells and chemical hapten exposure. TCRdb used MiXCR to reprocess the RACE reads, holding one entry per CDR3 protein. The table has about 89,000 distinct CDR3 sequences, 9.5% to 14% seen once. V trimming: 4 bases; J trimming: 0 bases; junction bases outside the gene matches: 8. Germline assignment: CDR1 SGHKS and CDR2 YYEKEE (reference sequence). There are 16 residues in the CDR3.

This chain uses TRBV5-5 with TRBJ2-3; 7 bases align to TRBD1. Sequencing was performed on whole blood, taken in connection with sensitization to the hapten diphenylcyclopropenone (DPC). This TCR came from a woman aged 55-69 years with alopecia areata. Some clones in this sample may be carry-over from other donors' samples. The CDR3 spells CASSRGQASSTDTQYF. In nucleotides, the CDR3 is TGTGCCAGCAGCCGCGGACAGGCCTCTAGCACAGATACGCAGTATTTT.